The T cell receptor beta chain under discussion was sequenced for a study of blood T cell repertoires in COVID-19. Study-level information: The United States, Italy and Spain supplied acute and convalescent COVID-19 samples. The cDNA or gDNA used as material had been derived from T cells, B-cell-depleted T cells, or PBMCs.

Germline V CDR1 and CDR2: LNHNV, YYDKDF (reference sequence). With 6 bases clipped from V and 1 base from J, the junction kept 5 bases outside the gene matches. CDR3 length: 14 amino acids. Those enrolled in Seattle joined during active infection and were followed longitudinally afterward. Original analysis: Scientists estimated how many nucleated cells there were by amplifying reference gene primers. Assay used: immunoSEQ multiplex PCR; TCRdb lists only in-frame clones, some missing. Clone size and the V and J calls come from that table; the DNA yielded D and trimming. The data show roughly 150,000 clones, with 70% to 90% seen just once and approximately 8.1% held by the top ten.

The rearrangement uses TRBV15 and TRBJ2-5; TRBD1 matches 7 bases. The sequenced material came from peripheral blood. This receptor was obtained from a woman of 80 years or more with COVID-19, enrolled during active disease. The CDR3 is CATSLGGSQETQYF. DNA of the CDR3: TGTGCCACCAGTCTAGGGGGCAGCCAAGAGACCCAGTACTTC.